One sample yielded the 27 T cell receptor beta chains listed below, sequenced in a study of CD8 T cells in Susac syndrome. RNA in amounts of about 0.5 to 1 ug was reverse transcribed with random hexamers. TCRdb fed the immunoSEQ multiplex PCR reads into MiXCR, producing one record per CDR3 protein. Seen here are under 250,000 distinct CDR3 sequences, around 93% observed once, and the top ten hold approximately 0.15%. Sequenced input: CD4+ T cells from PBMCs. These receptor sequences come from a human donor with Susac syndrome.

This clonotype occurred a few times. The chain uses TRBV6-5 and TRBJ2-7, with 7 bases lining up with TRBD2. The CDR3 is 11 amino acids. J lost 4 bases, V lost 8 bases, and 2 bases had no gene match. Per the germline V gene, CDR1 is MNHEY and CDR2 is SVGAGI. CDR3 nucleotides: TGTGCCAGCCGGGGGGTTTACGAGCAGTACTTC. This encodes CASRGVYEQYF.

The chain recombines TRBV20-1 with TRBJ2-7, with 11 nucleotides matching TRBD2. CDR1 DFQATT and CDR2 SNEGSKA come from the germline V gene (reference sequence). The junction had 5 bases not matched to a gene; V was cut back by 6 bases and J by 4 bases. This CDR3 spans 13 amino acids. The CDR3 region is CSASGLAVYEQYF. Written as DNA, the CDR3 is TGCAGTGCGTCGGGACTAGCGGTTTACGAGCAGTACTTC.

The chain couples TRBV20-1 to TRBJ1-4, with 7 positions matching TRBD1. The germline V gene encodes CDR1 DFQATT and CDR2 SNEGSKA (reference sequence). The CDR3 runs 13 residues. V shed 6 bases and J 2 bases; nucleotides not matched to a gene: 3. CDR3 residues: CSAQTGTNEKLFF. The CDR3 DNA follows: TGCAGTGCGCAGACAGGGACTAATGAAAAACTGTTTTTT.

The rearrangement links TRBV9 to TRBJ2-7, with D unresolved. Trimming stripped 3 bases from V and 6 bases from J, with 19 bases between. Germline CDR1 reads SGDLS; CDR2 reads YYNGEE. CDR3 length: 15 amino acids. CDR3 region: CASSGVKSADGEQYF. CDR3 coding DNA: TGTGCCAGCAGCGGAGTTAAATCGGCGGATGGCGAGCAGTACTTC.

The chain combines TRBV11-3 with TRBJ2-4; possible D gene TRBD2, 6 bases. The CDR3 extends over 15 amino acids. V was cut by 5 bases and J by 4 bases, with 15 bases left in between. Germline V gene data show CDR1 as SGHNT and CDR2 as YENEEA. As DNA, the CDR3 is TGTGCCAGCAGCCCAAGTCATAGCGGAAAAAACATTCAGTACTTC. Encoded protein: CASSPSHSGKNIQYF.

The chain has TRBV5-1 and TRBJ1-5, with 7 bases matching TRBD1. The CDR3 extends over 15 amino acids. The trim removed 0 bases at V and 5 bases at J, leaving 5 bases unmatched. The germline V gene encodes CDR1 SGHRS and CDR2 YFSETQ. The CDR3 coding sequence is TGCGCCAGCAGCTTGGAAGGGGGCACGCATCAGCCCCAGCATTTT. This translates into CASSLEGGTHQPQHF.

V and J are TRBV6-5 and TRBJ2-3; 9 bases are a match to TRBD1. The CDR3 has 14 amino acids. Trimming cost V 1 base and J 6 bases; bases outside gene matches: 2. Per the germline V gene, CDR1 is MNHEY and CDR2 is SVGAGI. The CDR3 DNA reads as TGTGCCAGCAGTTACTACAGGGGGCGGGATACGCAGTATTTT. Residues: CASSYYRGRDTQYF.

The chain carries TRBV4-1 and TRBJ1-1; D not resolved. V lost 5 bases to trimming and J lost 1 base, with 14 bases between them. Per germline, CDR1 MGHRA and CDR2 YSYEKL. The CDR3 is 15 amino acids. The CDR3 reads CASSSYRAPNTEAFF. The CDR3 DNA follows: TGCGCCAGCAGCTCCTACCGGGCTCCGAACACTGAAGCTTTCTTT.

The CDR3 is CASSYGAGLYEQYF. The CDR3 DNA follows: TGTGCCAGCAGTTACGGAGCGGGGCTCTACGAGCAGTACTTC. The V call is TRBV6-6, the J call TRBJ2-7; 7 bases match TRBD2. The CDR3 runs to 14 residues. Trimming took 2 bases from V and 3 from J; bases not matched to a gene: 4. CDR1 MNHNY and CDR2 SVGAGI come from the germline V gene (reference sequence).

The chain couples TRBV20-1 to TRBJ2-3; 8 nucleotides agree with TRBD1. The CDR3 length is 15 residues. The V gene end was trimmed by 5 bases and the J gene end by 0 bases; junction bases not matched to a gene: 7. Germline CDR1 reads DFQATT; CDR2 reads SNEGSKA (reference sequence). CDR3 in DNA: TGCAGTGCTCCTCGGACAGGGTCTAGCACAGATACGCAGTATTTT. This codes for CSAPRTGSSTDTQYF.

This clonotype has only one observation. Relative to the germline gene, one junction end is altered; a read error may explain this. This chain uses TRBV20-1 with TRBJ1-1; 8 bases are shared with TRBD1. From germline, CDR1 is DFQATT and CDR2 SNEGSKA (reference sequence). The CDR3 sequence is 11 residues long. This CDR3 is CRARGQEEAFF. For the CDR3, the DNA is TGCAGGGCTAGGGGACAGGAAGAAGCTTTCTTT.

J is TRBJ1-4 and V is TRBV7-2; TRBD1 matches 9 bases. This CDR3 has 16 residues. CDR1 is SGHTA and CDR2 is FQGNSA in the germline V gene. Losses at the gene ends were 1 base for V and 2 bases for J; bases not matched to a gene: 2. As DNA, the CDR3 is TGTGCCAGCAGCTTAGTGGGGACAGGGACTAATGAAAAACTGTTTTTT. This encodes CASSLVGTGTNEKLFF. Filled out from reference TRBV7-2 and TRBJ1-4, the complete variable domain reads GAGVSQSPSNKVTEKGKDVELRCDPISGHTALYWYRQSLGQGLEFLIYFQGNSAPDKSGLPSDRFSAERTGGSVSTLTIQRTQQEDSAVYLCASSLVGTGTNEKLFFGSGTQLSVL.

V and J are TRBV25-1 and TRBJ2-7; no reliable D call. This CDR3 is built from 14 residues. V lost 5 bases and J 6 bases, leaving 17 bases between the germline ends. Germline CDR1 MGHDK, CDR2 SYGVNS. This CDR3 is CASSPRISESEQYF. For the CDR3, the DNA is TGTGCCAGCAGTCCGCGGATATCGGAGTCCGAGCAGTACTTC.

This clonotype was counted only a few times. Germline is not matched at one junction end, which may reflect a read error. CDR3 loop: CASSSGNTGELFF. CDR3 in DNA: TGTGCTAGCAGCTCAGGGAACACCGGGGAGCTGTTTTTT. The J gene is TRBJ2-2, the V gene TRBV7-7, with D hard to call. This CDR3 has 13 residues. Germline assignment: CDR1 SSHAT and CDR2 FNYEAQ (reference sequence).

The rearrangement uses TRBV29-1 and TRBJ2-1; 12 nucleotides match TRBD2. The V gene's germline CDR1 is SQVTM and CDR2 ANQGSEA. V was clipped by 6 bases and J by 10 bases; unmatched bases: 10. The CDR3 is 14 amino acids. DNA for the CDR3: TGCAGCGTCGCGACTAGCGGGGGAGCTTGGGAGCAGTTCTTC. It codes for CSVATSGGAWEQFF.

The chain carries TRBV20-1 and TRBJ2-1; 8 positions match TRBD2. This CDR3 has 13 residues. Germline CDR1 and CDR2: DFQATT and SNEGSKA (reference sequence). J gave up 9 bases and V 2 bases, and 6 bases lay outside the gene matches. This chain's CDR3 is CSARSGLAIEQFF. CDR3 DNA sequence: TGCAGTGCTAGATCAGGACTAGCAATTGAGCAGTTCTTC.

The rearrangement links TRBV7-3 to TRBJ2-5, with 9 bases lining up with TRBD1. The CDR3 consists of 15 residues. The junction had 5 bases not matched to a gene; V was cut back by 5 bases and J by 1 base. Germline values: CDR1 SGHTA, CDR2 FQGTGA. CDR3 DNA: TGTGCCAGCAGCAAGGACAGGGGTATCCAAGAGACCCAGTACTTC. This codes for CASSKDRGIQETQYF.

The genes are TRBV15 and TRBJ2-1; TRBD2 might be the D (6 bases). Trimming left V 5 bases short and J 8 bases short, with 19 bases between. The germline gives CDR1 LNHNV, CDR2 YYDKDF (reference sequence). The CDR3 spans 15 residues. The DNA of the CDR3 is TGTGCCACCAGCCCTCGCGGGGACGCACGGGATGAGCAGTTCTTC. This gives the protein CATSPRGDARDEQFF. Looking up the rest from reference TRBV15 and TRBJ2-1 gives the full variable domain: DAMVIQNPRYQVTQFGKPVTLSCSQTLNHNVMYWYQQKSSQAPKLLFHYYDKDFNNEADTPDNFQSRRPNTSFCFLDIRSPGLGDTAMYLCATSPRGDARDEQFFGPGTRLTVL.

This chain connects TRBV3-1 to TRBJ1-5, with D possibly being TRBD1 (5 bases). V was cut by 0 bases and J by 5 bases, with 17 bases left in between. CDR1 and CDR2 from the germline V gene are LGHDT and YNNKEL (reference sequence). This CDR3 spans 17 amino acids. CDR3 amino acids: CASSQDGQGTRHQPQHF. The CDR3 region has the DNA TGTGCCAGCAGCCAAGATGGGCAGGGAACAAGGCATCAGCCCCAGCATTTT.

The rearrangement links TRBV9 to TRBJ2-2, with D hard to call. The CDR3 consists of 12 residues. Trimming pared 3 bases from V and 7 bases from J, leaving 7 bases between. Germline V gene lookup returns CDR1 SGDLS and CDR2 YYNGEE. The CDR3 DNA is TGTGCCAGCAGCGCGGGCGACGGGGAGCTGTTTTTT. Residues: CASSAGDGELFF.

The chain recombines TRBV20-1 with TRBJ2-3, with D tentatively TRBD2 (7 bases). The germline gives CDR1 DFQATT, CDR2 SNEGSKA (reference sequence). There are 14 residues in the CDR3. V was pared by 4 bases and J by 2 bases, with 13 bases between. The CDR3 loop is CSATGGGATDTQYF. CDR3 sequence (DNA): TGCAGTGCTACGGGGGGCGGGGCCACAGATACGCAGTATTTT.

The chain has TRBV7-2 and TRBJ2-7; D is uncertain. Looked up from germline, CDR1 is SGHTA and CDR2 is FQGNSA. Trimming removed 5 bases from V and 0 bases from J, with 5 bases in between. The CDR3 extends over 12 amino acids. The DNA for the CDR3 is TGTGCCAGCAGCGACGCCTCCTACGAGCAGTACTTC. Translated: CASSDASYEQYF.

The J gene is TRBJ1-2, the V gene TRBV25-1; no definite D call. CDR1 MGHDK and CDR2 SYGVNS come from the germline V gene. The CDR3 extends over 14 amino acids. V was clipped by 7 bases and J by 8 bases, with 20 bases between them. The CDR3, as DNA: TGTGCCAGCACCCACGGGGTTGAGGCGGGGGGCTACACCTTC. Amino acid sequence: CASTHGVEAGGYTF.

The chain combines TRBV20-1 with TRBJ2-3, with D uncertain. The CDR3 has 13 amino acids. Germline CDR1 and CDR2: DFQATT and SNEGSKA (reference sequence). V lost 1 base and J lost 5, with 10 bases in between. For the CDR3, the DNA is TGCAGTGCTAGAGGAGTATCTCGAGATACGCAGTATTTT. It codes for CSARGVSRDTQYF.

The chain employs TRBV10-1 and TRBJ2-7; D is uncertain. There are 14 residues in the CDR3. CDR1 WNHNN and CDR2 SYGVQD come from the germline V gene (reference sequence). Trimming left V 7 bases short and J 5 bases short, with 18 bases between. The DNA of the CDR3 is TGCGCCAGCACTAACAGATCTATCTCTAACGAGCAGTACTTC. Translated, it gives CASTNRSISNEQYF.

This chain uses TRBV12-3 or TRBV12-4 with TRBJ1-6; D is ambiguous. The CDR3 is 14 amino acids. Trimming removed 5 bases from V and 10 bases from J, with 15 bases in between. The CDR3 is CASSGSAPASPLHF. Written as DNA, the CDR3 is TGTGCCAGCAGTGGCTCGGCCCCCGCGTCACCCCTCCACTTT.

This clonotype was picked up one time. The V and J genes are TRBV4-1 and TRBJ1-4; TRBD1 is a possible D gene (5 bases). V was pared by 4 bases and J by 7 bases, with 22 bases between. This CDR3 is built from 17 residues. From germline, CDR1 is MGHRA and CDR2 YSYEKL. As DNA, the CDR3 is TGCGCCAGCAGCCTATTCGTCGACGGGCAGGGAGGTGAAAAACTGTTTTTT. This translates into CASSLFVDGQGGEKLFF.